One T cell receptor beta chain is described in this entry. Its antigen is still unknown. The data were taken from a study of identical twins. General study results and limits: Models predicted too little out-of-frame TCR alpha sharing in monozygotic twins. Out-of-frame alpha sequences that twins shared showed excess low generation probability.

TCRdb analysed the 5' RACE reads with MiXCR anew, one entry per CDR3 protein. The table lists some 570,000 distinct CDR3 sequences, about 20% of them singletons, with 0.4% to 0.6% in the top ten. CDR1 is SEHNR and CDR2 is FQNEAQ in the germline V gene (reference sequence). The junction had 4 bases not matched to a gene; V was cut back by 5 bases and J by 1 base. The CDR3 is 15 amino acids. These data are also associated with another study on yellow fever vaccine responses in identical twins.

The TCR comes from a woman aged 18-29 years in good health. The sample was CD4+ T cells sorted from blood. The rearrangement uses TRBV7-9 and TRBJ2-2; TRBD1 matches at 7 bases. The CDR3 region is CASSRRQGNTGELFF. The CDR3 DNA sequence: TGTGCCAGCAGCCGAAGACAGGGGAACACCGGGGAGCTGTTTTTT.